One and the same sample provided the 16 T cell receptor beta chains below, sequenced in a study of cytotoxic CD8 clonotypes in ibrutinib-treated CLL. Produced via immunoSEQ multiplex PCR; TCRdb's table is partial and in-frame only. The sample carries over 120,000 clones, about 76% recorded once. Sequenced material: PBMCs, taken after 24 months of ibrutinib treatment. Every receptor here comes from a human donor with chronic lymphocytic leukemia.

The rearrangement uses TRBV7-2 and TRBJ1-1; D uncertain. The CDR3 has 13 amino acids. V dropped 0 bases and J dropped 7 bases, with 9 bases sitting between them. Germline V gene data show CDR1 as SGHTA and CDR2 as FQGNSA. CDR3 in DNA: TGTGCCAGCAGCTTAGCGGGATCAGGTGAAGCTTTCTTT. Amino acid sequence: CASSLAGSGEAFF.

The V gene is TRBV5-1, the J gene TRBJ2-7; 13 positions agree with TRBD2. Germline CDR1 is SGHRS and CDR2 is YFSETQ. CDR3 length: 16 amino acids. After removal of 1 base from V and 4 bases from J, the junction contained 5 bases not matched to a gene. The CDR3 DNA reads TGCGCCAGCAGCTTGCCGGGGACTAGCGGGAAATACGAGCAGTACTTC. This translates into CASSLPGTSGKYEQYF.

V is TRBV5-6 and J is TRBJ1-3, with D unresolved. Per germline, CDR1 SGHDT and CDR2 YYEEEE. This CDR3 has 15 amino acids. V lost 1 base, J lost 3 bases, and 11 bases lay in between. The CDR3 DNA reads TGTGCCAGCAGCTTGATGGAGGCGGATGGAAACACCATATATTTT. Its protein is CASSLMEADGNTIYF.

The chain recombines TRBV2 with TRBJ1-2, with no clear D. This CDR3 is built from 11 residues. CDR1 and CDR2 (germline): SNHLY, FYNNEI. V lost 3 bases, J lost 4 bases, and 3 bases lay in between. The CDR3 protein is CASSEGYGYTF. The CDR3 DNA reads TGTGCCAGCAGTGAGGGCTATGGCTACACCTTC.

This clone came up a few times. The chain links TRBV18 to TRBJ2-5; D possibly corresponds to TRBD2 (5 bases). This CDR3 comprises 13 residues. The germline V gene has CDR1 KGHSH and CDR2 LQKENI. Trimming stripped 3 bases from V and 5 bases from J, with 10 bases between. In nucleotides, the CDR3 is TGTGCCAGCTCACCCCCAGGCGGGGAGACCCAGTACTTC. Its protein product is CASSPPGGETQYF.

The V gene is TRBV2, the J gene TRBJ2-2; D possibly corresponds to TRBD2 (5 bases). The germline gives CDR1 SNHLY, CDR2 FYNNEI. The length of the CDR3 is 13 residues. Trimming cost V 8 bases and J 8 bases, with 15 bases left between them. As DNA, the CDR3 is TGTGCCAGCCTTGGACCCCCGGGGGGGGAGCTGTTTTTT. Protein sequence: CASLGPPGGELFF.

The V call is TRBV11-1, the J call TRBJ2-3; D is perhaps TRBD1 (5 bases). Germline V gives CDR1 SGHAT, CDR2 FQDESV (reference sequence). This CDR3 region has 15 residues. V lost 5 bases, J lost 2 bases, and 14 bases lay in between. CDR3 loop: CASSPWWGPTDTQYF. In DNA, the CDR3 is TGTGCCAGCAGCCCCTGGTGGGGCCCCACAGATACGCAGTATTTT.

This clone was picked up a small number of times. CDR3 DNA: TGTGCCAGTAGTATAGGCGGGAGAGCCCAGCATTTT. It encodes CASSIGGRAQHF. This chain connects TRBV19 to TRBJ1-5; D not resolved. The V and J ends lost 1 base and 11 bases respectively, with 9 bases between them. The CDR3 has 12 amino acids. Germline-derived CDR1 and CDR2 are LNHDA and SQIVND (reference sequence). Looking up the rest from reference TRBV19 and TRBJ1-5 gives the full variable domain: DGGITQSPKYLFRKEGQNVTLSCEQNLNHDAMYWYRQDPGQGLRLIYYSQIVNDFQKGDIAEGYSVSREKKESFPLTVTSAQKNPTAFYLCASSIGGRAQHFGDGTRLSIL.

The V and J genes are TRBV7-2 and TRBJ2-7; D is uncertain. Germline-derived CDR1 and CDR2 are SGHTA and FQGNSA. The CDR3 is 15 residues long. With 1 base removed from V and 9 bases from J, the gap between germline ends came to 19 bases. The CDR3: CASSLGIMATSLQYF. The CDR3 region has the DNA TGTGCCAGCAGCTTAGGGATTATGGCTACGAGTTTGCAGTACTTC.

Only one count was recorded for this clone. This chain joins TRBV29-1 and TRBJ1-5, with D perhaps TRBD1 (5 bases). Germline V gives CDR1 SQVTM, CDR2 ANQGSEA. V dropped 1 base and J dropped 7 bases, with 11 bases sitting between them. This CDR3 spans 13 amino acids. The DNA of the CDR3 is TGCAGCGTTGAAGGACAGCTGGGGCAGCCCCAGCATTTT. It specifies CSVEGQLGQPQHF.

The rearrangement uses TRBV5-4 and TRBJ1-2; D is ambiguous. The CDR3 sequence is 16 residues long. The germline V and J ends were trimmed by 0 bases and 4 bases, with 16 bases remaining between them. Germline V lookup: CDR1 SGHNT, CDR2 YYREEE (reference sequence). In DNA, the CDR3 is TGTGCCAGCAGCTTGGCGGGCAGGCGCCCATCCTATGGCTACACCTTC. The encoded protein is CASSLAGRRPSYGYTF.

This chain connects TRBV18 to TRBJ2-7; the D is unclear. Germline V gene sequence: CDR1 KGHSH, CDR2 LQKENI. The CDR3 runs to 16 residues. Trimming stripped 2 bases from V and 2 bases from J, with 16 bases between. CDR3 residues: CASSPLGGPNPYEQYF. The CDR3 nucleotides are TGTGCCAGCTCACCATTGGGCGGCCCGAACCCCTACGAGCAGTACTTC.

V usage is TRBV6-4 and J usage is TRBJ1-6; D unresolved. CDR1 and CDR2 from the germline V gene are MRHNA and SNTAGT. V lost 6 bases, J lost 8 bases, and 14 bases lay in between. The CDR3 sequence is 14 residues long. For the CDR3, the DNA is TGTGCCAGCAGCCCCGGACGGGAATATTCACCCCTCCACTTT. The encoded protein is CASSPGREYSPLHF.

The chain uses TRBV27 and TRBJ1-5, with TRBD1 matching 7 bases. The germline V gene has CDR1 MNHEY and CDR2 SMNVEV (reference sequence). This CDR3 has 17 residues. Trimming took 5 bases from V and 2 from J; bases not matched to a gene: 12. DNA of the CDR3: TGTGCCAGCAGTCCCCCCCCCACAGGGGAAGGCAATCAGCCCCAGCATTTT. Its protein product is CASSPPPTGEGNQPQHF.

The chain links TRBV6-5 to TRBJ1-5; 7 nucleotides agree with TRBD1. The CDR3 length is 12 residues. Trimming removed 6 bases from V and 5 bases from J; junction bases left unmatched: 1. Germline-derived CDR1 and CDR2 are MNHEY and SVGAGI. The CDR3 bases are TGTGCCAGCAGACAGGGGCATCAGCCCCAGCATTTT. It is translated as CASRQGHQPQHF.

This sequence joins TRBV2 and TRBJ2-3, with TRBD2 matching over 12 bases. Losses at the gene ends were 6 bases for V and 0 bases for J; bases not matched to a gene: 10. The length of the CDR3 is 18 residues. The germline V gene encodes CDR1 SNHLY and CDR2 FYNNEI. CDR3 sequence (DNA): TGTGCCAGCAGGGGCGCTAGCGGGGGGGGAACTAGCACAGATACGCAGTATTTT. This sequence encodes CASRGASGGGTSTDTQYF.